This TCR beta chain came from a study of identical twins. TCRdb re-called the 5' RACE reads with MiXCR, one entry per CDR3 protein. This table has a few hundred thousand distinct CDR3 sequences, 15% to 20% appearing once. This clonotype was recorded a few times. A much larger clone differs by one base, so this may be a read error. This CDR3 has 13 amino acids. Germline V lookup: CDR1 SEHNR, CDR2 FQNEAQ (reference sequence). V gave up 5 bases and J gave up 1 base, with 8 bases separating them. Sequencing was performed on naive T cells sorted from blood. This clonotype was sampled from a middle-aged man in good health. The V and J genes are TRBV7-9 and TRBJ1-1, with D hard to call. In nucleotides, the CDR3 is TGTGCCAGCAGCCAAACAGCGAACACTGAAGCTTTCTTT. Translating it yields CASSQTANTEAFF.